These 28 T cell receptor beta chains were all obtained from the same sample, sequenced in a study of shared clonotypes between healthy human individuals. The method was immunoSEQ multiplex PCR; TCRdb's version includes in-frame clones alone and lacks a portion of them. The profile shows about 600,000 clones, about 96% of them singletons. Sequences were obtained from naive CD4+ T cells sorted from blood. Sample subset: CD45RA+ positively selected. These receptors came from a woman aged 25-40 years in good health.

The V call is TRBV19, the J call TRBJ2-7; TRBD2 might be the D (6 bases). Germline-derived CDR1 and CDR2 are LNHDA and SQIVND (reference sequence). This CDR3 is built from 14 residues. Trimming removed 6 bases at V and 1 base at J, with 13 bases between. For the CDR3, the DNA is TGTGCCAGTAGCGCGACCGGGACTTCCTACGAGCAGTACTTC. Translation gives CASSATGTSYEQYF.

The chain employs TRBV7-9 and TRBJ2-1; D is unclear. Germline CDR1 is SEHNR and CDR2 is FQNEAQ (reference sequence). The V end was cut by 1 base, the J end by 4 bases, with 17 bases between. The CDR3 has 17 amino acids. The CDR3 is CASSLVATGDKYNEQFF. CDR3 bases: TGTGCCAGCAGCTTAGTGGCGACCGGAGATAAATACAATGAGCAGTTCTTC.

The chain joins TRBV6-6 to TRBJ1-1; the D gene is possibly TRBD1 (5 bases). V was trimmed by 6 bases and J by 0 bases, leaving 14 bases between them. The CDR3 runs 15 residues. Germline CDR1 reads MNHNY; CDR2 reads SVGAGI (reference sequence). The CDR3 loop reads CASSTGGPMNTEAFF. The CDR3 DNA follows: TGTGCCAGCAGCACAGGAGGACCGATGAACACTGAAGCTTTCTTT.

This chain links TRBV6-5 with TRBJ1-2; the D is unclear. V lost 4 bases, J lost 4 bases, and 19 bases lay in between. CDR1 and CDR2 from the germline V gene are MNHEY and SVGAGI. CDR3 size: 16 residues. The CDR3 coding sequence is TGTGCCAGCAGTTCGGGTCATGATCGGCTAGGCTATGGCTACACCTTC. This translates into CASSSGHDRLGYGYTF.

This chain uses TRBV2 with TRBJ2-1; 7 bases map to TRBD2. CDR1 is SNHLY, CDR2 FYNNEI, per germline. The CDR3 length is 15 residues. Trimming at V came to 3 bases and at J to 6 bases, leaving 8 bases not matched to a gene. This chain's CDR3 is CASSDIRTSVNEQFF. The CDR3 DNA is TGTGCCAGCAGTGATATTAGAACTAGCGTCAATGAGCAGTTCTTC.

This chain uses TRBV28 with TRBJ1-2; 11 bases match TRBD1. CDR3 length: 15 amino acids. V dropped 5 bases and J dropped 4; count of bases not matched to a gene: 6. CDR1 and CDR2 from the germline V gene are MDHEN and SYDVKM. In DNA form, the CDR3 reads TGTGCCAGCAGTGCCGGGACAGGGGGGGGCTATGGCTACACCTTC. It is translated as CASSAGTGGGYGYTF.

V and J are TRBV27 and TRBJ2-7, with a possible D match to TRBD1 (7 bases). Germline assignment: CDR1 MNHEY and CDR2 SMNVEV (reference sequence). The V end was cut by 6 bases, the J end by 3 bases, with 18 bases between. This CDR3 has 15 amino acids. The CDR3 nucleotides are TGTGCCAGCAGCTCCCTCGGAGGGGGCGACTACGAGCAGTACTTC. Protein: CASSSLGGGDYEQYF.

This clone is a singleton in its sample. The V call is TRBV11-2, the J call TRBJ2-3; D call uncertain. Germline V gene lookup returns CDR1 SGHAT and CDR2 FQNNGV. Trimming took 6 bases from V and 6 from J, leaving 10 bases between them. There are 12 residues in the CDR3. The CDR3 DNA is TGTGCCAGCAGGTCTACTCCCGATACGCAGTATTTT. Translation gives CASRSTPDTQYF.

V usage is TRBV19 and J usage is TRBJ2-5; TRBD1 matches at 9 bases. This CDR3 is built from 16 residues. CDR1 and CDR2 (germline): LNHDA, SQIVND (reference sequence). J was trimmed by 4 bases and V by 1 base; bases with no gene match: 7. The CDR3 coding sequence is TGTGCCAGTAGTATAGGCCCATGGACAGGGGCAGAGACCCAGTACTTC. It is translated as CASSIGPWTGAETQYF.

The chain is built from TRBV5-4 and TRBJ2-7, with 9 bases matching TRBD2. This CDR3 comprises 16 residues. Germline CDR1 is SGHNT and CDR2 is YYREEE (reference sequence). After removal of 4 bases from V and 7 bases from J, the junction contained 15 bases not matched to a gene. For the CDR3, the DNA is TGTGCCAGCAGCCCAAACACTATAGCGGGAGCAGGTGAGCAGTACTTC. Translated, it gives CASSPNTIAGAGEQYF.

The V and J genes are TRBV7-3 and TRBJ2-1, with D possibly being TRBD2 (7 bases). Trimming pared 5 bases from V and 8 bases from J, leaving 25 bases between. This CDR3 comprises 17 residues. Germline-derived CDR1 and CDR2 are SGHTA and FQGTGA. CDR3 sequence (DNA): TGTGCCAGCAGCCCCGTAAAAAGGGGGGGACATTACGATGAGCAGTTCTTC. Translation gives CASSPVKRGGHYDEQFF.

V usage is TRBV6-5 and J usage is TRBJ1-2; D perhaps matches TRBD1 (5 bases). V lost 2 bases, J lost 6 bases, and 7 bases lay in between. The length of the CDR3 is 12 residues. Per the germline V gene, CDR1 is MNHEY and CDR2 is SVGAGI. CDR3 loop: CASSYRGDGYTF. CDR3 coding DNA: TGTGCCAGCAGTTACAGGGGCGATGGCTACACCTTC.

The chain links TRBV10-2 to TRBJ1-6; D is uncertain. The CDR3 contains 15 residues. The germline V gene encodes CDR1 WSHSY and CDR2 SAAADI. Trimming removed 2 bases from V and 9 bases from J, with 14 bases in between. In DNA, the CDR3 is TGCGCCAGCAGTGAGAGTAAGGGTATAGGTTCACCCCTCCACTTT. Its translation is CASSESKGIGSPLHF.

The chain is built from TRBV30 and TRBJ2-4; TRBD2 agrees at 7 bases. With 2 bases clipped from V and 9 bases from J, the junction kept 7 bases outside the gene matches. The CDR3 loop spans 13 amino acids. Germline loops: CDR1 GTSNPN, CDR2 SVGIG (reference sequence). CDR3 nucleotide sequence: TGTGCCTGGAGTAACGGGGGGAGCGGCATTCAGTACTTC. It yields the protein CAWSNGGSGIQYF.

The chain couples TRBV6-5 to TRBJ2-5, with D maybe TRBD2 (6 bases). The CDR3 loop spans 15 amino acids. Trimming left V 0 bases short and J 7 bases short, with 15 bases between. Germline assignment: CDR1 MNHEY and CDR2 SVGAGI. This CDR3 reads CASSYSRDSLGTQYF. In DNA form, the CDR3 reads TGTGCCAGCAGTTACTCGCGGGACTCCTTAGGGACCCAGTACTTC.

This clone was detected once. This CDR3 is CASSLYGTSGGETQYF. The CDR3, as DNA: TGTGCCAGCAGTTTATACGGGACTAGCGGGGGAGAGACCCAGTACTTC. The chain uses TRBV28 and TRBJ2-5; 14 bases are shared with TRBD2. The CDR3 has 16 amino acids. Looked up from germline, CDR1 is MDHEN and CDR2 is SYDVKM. V lost 1 base and J lost 4; bases outside the gene matches: 2. Full variable domain (rest looked up from reference TRBV28 and TRBJ2-5): DVKVTQSSRYLVKRTGEKVFLECVQDMDHENMFWYRQDPGLGLRLIYFSYDVKMKEKGDIPEGYSVSREKKERFSLILESASTNQTSMYLCASSLYGTSGGETQYFGPGTRLLVL.

The chain employs TRBV28 and TRBJ2-1; possible D gene TRBD1, 5 bases. The germline V gene has CDR1 MDHEN and CDR2 SYDVKM. This CDR3 spans 15 amino acids. Trimming took 4 bases from V and 0 from J, leaving 10 bases between them. The CDR3 DNA is TGTGCCAGCAGTTGGGGCGGAAGCTCCTACAATGAGCAGTTCTTC. The encoded protein is CASSWGGSSYNEQFF.

CDR3 DNA: TGTGCCAGCAGTCCCTGGCTGACCTGGGATCCCAATGAGCAGTTCTTC. Protein product: CASSPWLTWDPNEQFF. The chain couples TRBV28 to TRBJ2-1; D not certain. CDR1 and CDR2 from the germline V gene are MDHEN and SYDVKM. The CDR3 runs to 16 residues. Trimming shortened V by 5 bases and J by 6 bases, and 20 bases separated the two germline ends.

This chain links TRBV5-1 with TRBJ2-1; 12 bases map to TRBD2. The CDR3 covers 18 residues. Germline values: CDR1 SGHRS, CDR2 YFSETQ. V lost 0 bases, J lost 1 base, and 5 bases stayed unmatched. CDR3 sequence (DNA): TGCGCCAGCAGCTTGGTCCGACTAGCGGGAGTGTCCTACAATGAGCAGTTCTTC. It yields the protein CASSLVRLAGVSYNEQFF.

The CDR3 nucleotides read TGCGCCAGCAGCTCCGTTGGAGGCACTGAAGCTTTCTTT. It translates to CASSSVGGTEAFF. The chain links TRBV5-1 to TRBJ1-1; D not certain. Deletions cut 3 bases from V and 4 bases from J, with 10 bases between. Germline loops: CDR1 SGHRS, CDR2 YFSETQ. The CDR3 totals 13 residues.

V usage is TRBV9 and J usage is TRBJ2-5; TRBD2 is a possible D gene (6 bases). The better agreement between TRBJ2-7 and the DNA end casts doubt on the J call. The CDR3 totals 14 residues. Germline loops: CDR1 SGDLS, CDR2 YYNGEE. The CDR3 loop reads CASSVGDSSYEQYF. DNA for the CDR3: TGTGCCAGCAGCGTAGGGGACTCGTCCTACGAGCAGTACTTC.

The chain couples TRBV28 to TRBJ2-7; D is unresolved. The V gene lost 6 bases and the J gene lost 2 bases, with 14 bases spanning the gap. The CDR3 contains 14 residues. CDR1 is MDHEN, CDR2 SYDVKM, per germline. This CDR3 is CASRASGPPYEQYF. For the CDR3, the DNA is TGTGCCAGCAGAGCTTCCGGGCCTCCCTACGAGCAGTACTTC.

This chain uses TRBV6-6 with TRBJ2-7; 9 nucleotides match TRBD2. The V segment lost 5 bases and the J segment 1 base; nucleotides outside the gene matches: 6. This CDR3 is built from 15 residues. Germline V gives CDR1 MNHNY, CDR2 SVGAGI (reference sequence). In nucleotides, the CDR3 is TGTGCCAGCAGTCAAACTAGCGGGTCTTCCTACGAGCAGTACTTC. This sequence encodes CASSQTSGSSYEQYF.

V is TRBV5-6 and J is TRBJ2-2, with a possible D match to TRBD1 (6 bases). V lost 2 bases and J lost 6, with 14 bases in between. There are 15 residues in the CDR3. Germline-derived CDR1 and CDR2 are SGHDT and YYEEEE. In DNA, the CDR3 is TGTGCCAGCAGCTTAAACAGGGTTTTCGCCGGGGAGCTGTTTTTT. Translating it yields CASSLNRVFAGELFF.

This clone was observed once. V is TRBV21-1 and J is TRBJ1-3. TRBV21-1 is marked as a pseudogene. The CDR3 loop spans 16 amino acids. CDR3 bases: TGTGCCAGCAGCATTAGAGGGAGGGCCTCTGGAAACACCATATATTTT. Translated, it gives CASSIRGRASGNTIYF.

The rearrangement joins TRBV6-5 to TRBJ2-1, with a possible D match to TRBD1 (6 bases). This CDR3 spans 15 amino acids. Trimming took off 5 bases at V and 1 base at J, with 12 bases between the two ends. CDR1 MNHEY and CDR2 SVGAGI come from the germline V gene. The CDR3 DNA sequence: TGTGCCAGCAGTGGGACAAGGGTATCCTACAATGAGCAGTTCTTC. Translation gives CASSGTRVSYNEQFF.

This chain uses TRBV27 with TRBJ1-5, with D perhaps matching TRBD1 (5 bases). Trimming shortened V by 2 bases and J by 1 base, and 15 bases separated the two germline ends. The CDR3 consists of 17 residues. CDR1 and CDR2 from the germline V gene are MNHEY and SMNVEV (reference sequence). The CDR3 here is CASSLRLRGGSNQPQHF. The CDR3 nucleotides read TGTGCCAGCAGTTTACGACTACGTGGGGGGAGCAATCAGCCCCAGCATTTT.

This clone was observed a single time. This chain joins TRBV10-3 and TRBJ2-7; 9 bases align to TRBD1. Germline V lookup: CDR1 ENHRY, CDR2 SYGVKD. CDR3 length: 13 amino acids. V was clipped by 6 bases and J by 7 bases; unmatched bases: 7. CDR3 loop: CAIRHTGGNEQYF. CDR3 DNA sequence: TGTGCCATCAGACATACAGGGGGCAATGAGCAGTACTTC.